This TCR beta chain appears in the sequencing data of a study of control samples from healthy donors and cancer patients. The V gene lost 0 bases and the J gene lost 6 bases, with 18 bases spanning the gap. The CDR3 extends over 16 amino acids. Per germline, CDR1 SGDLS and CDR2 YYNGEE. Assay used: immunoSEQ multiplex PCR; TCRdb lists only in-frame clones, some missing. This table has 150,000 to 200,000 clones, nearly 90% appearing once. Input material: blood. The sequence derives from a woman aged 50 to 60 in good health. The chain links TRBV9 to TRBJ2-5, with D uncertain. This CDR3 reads CASSVGSRAGSQTQYF. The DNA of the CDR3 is TGTGCCAGCAGCGTAGGGAGTAGGGCAGGATCCCAGACCCAGTACTTC. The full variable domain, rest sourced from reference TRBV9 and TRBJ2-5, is DSGVTQTPKHLITATGQRVTLRCSPRSGDLSVYWYQQSLDQGLQFLIQYYNGEERAKGNILERFSAQQFPDLHSELNLSSLELGDSALYFCASSVGSRAGSQTQYFGPGTRLLVL.